This T cell receptor beta chain is from a study of T cells in localized non-small cell lung cancer. This CDR3 comprises 14 residues. Germline V gene data show CDR1 as MNHEY and CDR2 as SVGAGI. Trimming took off 0 bases at V and 4 bases at J, with 9 bases between the two ends. Regarding the study as a whole: There was higher T cell clonality in uninvolved adjacent lung than in tumor, and it was highest there. Median detection of top 100 tumor clones in adjacent lung was about 60 clones.

This clone has a single count. The antigen remains unidentified. Sequencing was performed with immunoSEQ multiplex PCR; in TCRdb, only in-frame clones are kept and a portion is missing. The table lists about 41,000 clones, 85% to 90% of them singletons. The chain joins TRBV6-5 to TRBJ1-2; D call uncertain. The input for sequencing was peripheral blood, taken before any cancer treatment. This TCR derives from a woman aged 18-49 years with stage III lung adenocarcinoma. The CDR3, as DNA: TGTGCCAGCAGTTACTCGGCACAGAGCTATGGCTACACCTTC. This codes for CASSYSAQSYGYTF.